A selection of T cell receptor beta chains follows, all from one sample in a study of graft-versus-host responses after intestinal transplantation. The method was immunoSEQ multiplex PCR; TCRdb's version includes in-frame clones alone and lacks a portion of them. This sample has tens of thousands of clones, with around 90% found just once. The starting material was PBMCs, obtained roughly 95 weeks after intestinal transplant. The receptor source for this set is a human patient who received an intestinal transplant, so some T cells may come from the graft donor. The CDR3 runs from the conserved cysteine through the conserved F or W. D genes are given only for firm matches. Expanded clones are given a class, and other clones once, few, many or no size at all.

TRBD2,-,TRBJ2-5,TRBV11-3,CASSLASGGATETQYF,TGTGCCAGCAGCTTAGCCAGCGGGGGGGCGACAGAGACCCAGTACTTC
-,-,TRBJ1-2,TRBV5-1,CASSLVSVGDYGYTF,TGCGCCAGCAGCTTGGTTTCGGTGGGTGACTATGGCTACACCTTC
-,-,TRBJ2-2,TRBV27,CASSLSGPTSNTGELFF,TGTGCCAGCAGTTTATCGGGACCAACCTCGAACACCGGGGAGCTGTTTTTT
-,-,TRBJ1-1,TRBV13,CASSFRGLGRPNTEAFF,TGTGCCAGCAGCTTTAGAGGACTCGGACGGCCGAACACTGAAGCTTTCTTT
-,-,TRBJ2-3,TRBV7-8,CASSLEGSTDTQYF,TGTGCCAGCAGCTTAGAGGGGAGCACAGATACGCAGTATTTT
-,once,TRBJ1-2,TRBV19,CASSIGQETYYGYTF,TGTGCCAGTAGTATAGGACAGGAAACCTACTATGGCTACACCTTC
-,-,TRBJ2-1,TRBV6-5,CASKTGVAEQFF,TGTGCCAGCAAAACGGGGGTGGCTGAGCAGTTCTTC
-,-,TRBJ2-2,TRBV10-3,CAITQVRQATGELFF,TGTGCCATCACCCAAGTTCGACAGGCCACCGGGGAGCTGTTTTTT
TRBD1,once,TRBJ1-1,TRBV6-1,CASSVVTGGKGTEAFF,TGTGCCAGCAGTGTTGTAACAGGGGGAAAGGGCACTGAAGCTTTCTTT
-,-,TRBJ2-7,TRBV15,CATSRGSLYEQYF,TGTGCCACCAGCAGAGGTTCACTTTACGAGCAGTACTTC
TRBD1,-,TRBJ1-2,TRBV6-1,CASTRQGAYGYTF,TGTGCCAGCACCCGACAGGGGGCCTATGGCTACACCTTC
TRBD1,-,TRBJ1-4,TRBV4-1,CASSQDRGQSEKLFF,TGCGCCAGCAGCCAAGATAGGGGGCAGAGTGAAAAACTGTTTTTT
-,-,TRBJ1-2,TRBV7-8,CASTNTMTPYGYTF,TGTGCCAGCACCAATACTATGACGCCCTATGGCTACACCTTC
TRBD1,-,TRBJ2-7,TRBV5-4,CASSLFGTGAYEQYF,TGTGCCAGCAGCTTGTTTGGGACAGGGGCCTACGAGCAGTACTTC
-,-,TRBJ2-5,TRBV5-1,CASRRPGEETQYF,TGCGCCAGCAGGAGGCCAGGGGAAGAGACCCAGTACTTC
-,-,TRBJ2-1,TRBV5-4,CASSLSSSYNEQFF,TGTGCCAGCAGCTTGTCCAGCTCCTACAATGAGCAGTTCTTC
-,once,TRBJ1-1,TRBV5-1,CASSLGPPGTEAFF,TGCGCCAGCAGCTTGGGACCGCCGGGCACTGAAGCTTTCTTT
-,-,TRBJ2-7,TRBV14,CASSQSQGNALAYEQYF,TGTGCCAGCAGCCAAAGTCAGGGTAACGCCTTGGCCTACGAGCAGTACTTC
-,once,TRBJ2-7,TRBV4-1,CASSHLGLSSYEQYF,TGCGCCAGCAGCCATTTAGGGCTGAGCTCCTACGAGCAGTACTTC
TRBD1,once,TRBJ2-1,TRBV13,CASSPLLPGQGINEQFF,TGTGCCAGCAGCCCCCTCCTCCCGGGACAGGGGATCAATGAGCAGTTCTTC
TRBD2,few,TRBJ2-1,TRBV29-1,CSVGGTRGDEQFF,TGCAGCGTTGGGGGGACTAGGGGCGATGAGCAGTTCTTC
-,-,TRBJ1-4,TRBV10-2,CASSEGAQNEKLFF,TGCGCCAGCAGTGAGGGCGCCCAGAATGAAAAACTGTTTTTT
-,-,TRBJ1-2,TRBV5-1,CASSLGVEDGYTF,TGCGCCAGCAGCTTGGGGGTAGAGGACGGCTACACCTTC
TRBD1,-,TRBJ1-2,TRBV7-9,CASSSGTGSHGYTF,TGTGCCAGCAGCTCCGGGACAGGGAGCCATGGCTACACCTTC
-,-,TRBJ1-1,TRBV7-2,CASSLGRTNTEAFF,TGTGCCAGCAGCTTAGGGAGAACGAACACTGAAGCTTTCTTT
TRBD2,-,TRBJ2-1,TRBV7-8,CASSSNPSGNEQFF,TGTGCCAGCAGCTCCAACCCTAGCGGCAATGAGCAGTTCTTC
-,-,TRBJ2-7,TRBV21-1,CASSSTSGGGHYEQYF,TGTGCCAGCAGCAGTACCTCAGGGGGCGGTCACTACGAGCAGTACTTC
TRBD1,once,TRBJ1-1,TRBV19,CASRTGDQDTEAFF,TGTGCCAGTAGAACAGGGGACCAGGACACTGAAGCTTTCTTT
TRBD1,once,TRBJ2-1,TRBV6-5,CASSYSGQINGEQFF,TGTGCCAGCAGTTACTCGGGACAGATCAATGGTGAGCAGTTCTTC
-,-,TRBJ2-7,TRBV30,CAWSTDNYEQYF,TGTGCCTGGAGTACGGACAATTACGAGCAGTACTTC
-,-,TRBJ1-2,TRBV7-2,CASSHSAGINYGYTF,TGTGCCAGCAGTCACTCCGCTGGGATTAACTATGGCTACACCTTC
-,-,TRBJ2-1,TRBV27,CASSLLVEGNEQFF,TGTGCCAGCAGTCTACTGGTGGAAGGCAATGAGCAGTTCTTC
-,-,TRBJ1-2,TRBV5-1,CASSLEPAYGYTF,TGCGCCAGCAGCTTGGAGCCGGCCTATGGCTACACCTTC
-,-,TRBJ1-1,TRBV10-2,CASWSGEAFF,TGCGCCAGCTGGAGCGGTGAAGCTTTCTTT
-,-,TRBJ2-1,TRBV6-4,CASSAGTQVGNEQFF,TGTGCCAGCAGCGCCGGGACCCAGGTCGGGAATGAGCAGTTCTTC
-,-,TRBJ2-3,TRBV30,CAWSVGGSGTDTQYF,TGTGCCTGGAGTGTGGGTGGGTCGGGGACAGATACGCAGTATTTT
-,-,TRBJ2-7,TRBV7-9,CASSSPPYEQYF,TGTGCCAGCAGCTCTCCCCCTTACGAGCAGTACTTC
TRBD1,-,TRBJ2-5,TRBV6-5,CASSYGSTGRKTQYF,TGTGCCAGCAGTTACGGCTCGACAGGGAGAAAGACCCAGTACTTC
-,-,TRBJ1-2,TRBV6-5,CASSSSPIYGYTF,TGTGCCAGCAGTTCCAGCCCTATTTATGGCTACACCTTC
TRBD2,-,TRBJ2-3,TRBV7-2,CAIGEAGGPTDTQYF,TGTGCCATAGGGGAAGCGGGGGGGCCTACAGATACGCAGTATTTT
-,-,TRBJ2-7,TRBV30,CAWDGGGGRYEQYF,TGTGCCTGGGACGGTGGAGGGGGCAGGTACGAGCAGTACTTC
TRBD2,-,TRBJ2-3,TRBV15,CATSPSRSSGSTDTQYF,TGTGCCACCAGCCCGAGCCGATCTAGCGGAAGCACAGATACGCAGTATTTT
TRBD1,-,TRBJ1-2,TRBV7-9,CASSADRGRVYGYTF,TGTGCCAGCAGCGCCGACAGGGGACGCGTCTATGGCTACACCTTC
-,-,TRBJ2-6,TRBV6-5,CASRLTASGANVLTF,TGTGCCAGCAGACTCACAGCGTCTGGGGCCAACGTCCTGACTTTC
TRBD2,-,TRBJ2-4,TRBV5-5,CASSLVSSGGLAKNIQYF,TGTGCCAGCAGCTTGGTCTCTAGCGGGGGGTTAGCCAAAAACATTCAGTACTTC
-,-,TRBJ2-3,TRBV7-9,CASSLAIDTQYF,TGTGCCAGCAGCTTAGCGATAGATACGCAGTATTTT
-,-,TRBJ2-7,TRBV5-8,CASIPSTGTKYEQYF,TGTGCCAGCATCCCGAGTACAGGGACAAAGTACGAGCAGTACTTC
-,-,TRBJ2-7,TRBV7-9,CASSSRAYEQYF,TGTGCCAGCAGCTCCCGAGCCTACGAGCAGTACTTC
-,once,TRBJ1-4,TRBV7-9,CASSPTRYGTQGEKLFF,TGTGCCAGCAGCCCAACAAGGTACGGGACTCAAGGAGAAAAACTGTTTTTT
TRBD1,-,TRBJ1-4,TRBV12-5,CASGLGDRGNEKLFF,TGTGCTAGTGGTTTGGGGGACAGGGGAAATGAAAAACTGTTTTTT
TRBD1,-,TRBJ1-6,TRBV18,CASSPQGADSPLHF,TGTGCCAGCTCACCGCAGGGGGCCGATTCACCCCTCCACTTT
-,once,TRBJ1-2,TRBV7-2,CASSLGDQRSYTF,TGTGCCAGCAGCTTAGGGGACCAACGGAGCTACACCTTC
TRBD2,once,TRBJ2-5,TRBV5-6,CASSSERGAGETQYF,TGTGCCAGCAGCTCCGAGCGGGGGGCGGGAGAGACCCAGTACTTC
TRBD1,-,TRBJ2-7,TRBV9,CASSAGQGAGEQYF,TGTGCCAGCAGCGCGGGACAGGGGGCGGGGGAGCAGTACTTC
TRBD2,-,TRBJ2-7,TRBV7-8,CASSLDPSSGEEYF,TGTGCCAGCAGCTTAGACCCAAGTAGCGGGGAGGAGTACTTC
TRBD2,-,TRBJ2-1,TRBV27,CASSPGTSGYNEQFF,TGTGCCAGCAGCCCGGGGACTAGCGGTTACAATGAGCAGTTCTTC